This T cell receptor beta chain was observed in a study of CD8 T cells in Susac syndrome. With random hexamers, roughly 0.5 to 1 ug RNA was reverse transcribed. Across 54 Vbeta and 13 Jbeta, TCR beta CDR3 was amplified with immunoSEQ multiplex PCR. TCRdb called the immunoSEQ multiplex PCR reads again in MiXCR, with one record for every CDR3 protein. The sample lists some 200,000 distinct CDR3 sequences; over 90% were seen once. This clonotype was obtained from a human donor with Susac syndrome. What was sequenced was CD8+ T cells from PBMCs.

The CDR3 reads CASSAGPQNEQFF. The CDR3 nucleotides read TGTGCCAGCAGCGCGGGGCCCCAGAATGAGCAGTTCTTC. V usage is TRBV9 and J usage is TRBJ2-1; perhaps D is TRBD1 or TRBD2 (5 bases each). CDR1 is SGDLS and CDR2 is YYNGEE in the germline V gene. The V end was cut by 3 bases, the J end by 7 bases, with 11 bases between. The CDR3 covers 13 residues. Full variable domain (missing parts from reference TRBV9 and TRBJ2-1): DSGVTQTPKHLITATGQRVTLRCSPRSGDLSVYWYQQSLDQGLQFLIQYYNGEERAKGNILERFSAQQFPDLHSELNLSSLELGDSALYFCASSAGPQNEQFFGPGTRLTVL.